These 18 T cell receptor beta chains were sequenced from one sample in a study of blood T cells in healthy people across ages. Then a second PCR, running about 7 to 11 cycles, was carried out with a sample-barcoded 5' primer and a J-beta primer mix. TCRdb re-called the 5' RACE reads through MiXCR, storing one row per CDR3 protein. This table holds around 1,500,000 distinct CDR3 sequences, around 42% found once. Sequencing was performed on blood. Receptors originate from a young woman in good health.

This clonotype occurred a few times. The V gene is TRBV12-3 or TRBV12-4, the J gene TRBJ2-2, with D possibly matching TRBD2 (7 bases). V was cut by 1 base and J by 3 bases, with 12 bases left in between. The CDR3 runs to 16 residues. CDR3 region: CASSLVRGGYTGELFF. The CDR3 bases are TGTGCCAGCAGTTTAGTTAGGGGGGGATACACCGGGGAGCTGTTTTTT.

This clonotype was detected only once. The CDR3 sequence: CASTPRGPFSNYGYTF. CDR3 in DNA: TGTGCCAGCACCCCCAGGGGCCCCTTTTCAAACTATGGCTACACCTTC. The chain joins TRBV27 to TRBJ1-2; possible D gene TRBD1, 6 bases. Germline CDR1 reads MNHEY; CDR2 reads SMNVEV (reference sequence). This CDR3 region has 16 residues. Between the trimmed V and J ends, which lost 7 bases and 2 bases, there was a span of 20 bases.

V is TRBV27 and J is TRBJ2-1, with D uncertain. The DNA matches TRBJ2-7 better at its end, which makes the J call doubtful. The CDR3 spans 15 residues. Per the germline V gene, CDR1 is MNHEY and CDR2 is SMNVEV (reference sequence). CDR3 in amino acids: CASRARLSSYNEQYF. CDR3 nucleotides: TGTGCCAGCAGGGCTCGGCTGAGCTCCTACAATGAGCAGTACTTC.

The chain has TRBV29-1 and TRBJ2-2, with unresolved D. There are 11 residues in the CDR3. The V end was cut by 8 bases, the J end by 3 bases, with 7 bases between. Germline CDR1 SQVTM, CDR2 ANQGSEA. As DNA, the CDR3 is TGCAGCTCCAGCCACACCGGGGAGCTGTTTTTT. Translating it yields CSSSHTGELFF.

This CDR3 reads CSARTGISTDTQYF. The DNA of the CDR3 is TGCAGTGCTAGGACAGGGATTAGCACAGATACGCAGTATTTT. The chain carries TRBV20-1 and TRBJ2-3; 7 bases align to TRBD1. The J segment lost 0 bases and the V segment lost 3 bases, leaving 3 bases of the junction unmatched. Per germline, CDR1 DFQATT and CDR2 SNEGSKA (reference sequence). This CDR3 spans 14 amino acids.

This clonotype has just a few counts. The chain links TRBV13 to TRBJ2-1; maybe TRBD2 (5 bases). This CDR3 is built from 13 residues. Germline V gene sequence: CDR1 PRHDT, CDR2 FYEKMQ (reference sequence). The V and J ends lost 7 bases and 2 bases respectively, with 9 bases between them. As DNA, the CDR3 is TGTGCCAGCACCCCACTAGCCTACAATGAGCAGTTCTTC. It codes for CASTPLAYNEQFF. The full variable domain, in which reference TRBV13 and TRBJ2-1 provide the parts outside the CDR3, is AAGVIQSPRHLIKEKRETATLKCYPIPRHDTVYWYQQGPGQDPQFLISFYEKMQSDKGSIPDRFSAQQFSDYHSELNMSSLELGDSALYFCASTPLAYNEQFFGPGTRLTVL.

The V gene is TRBV12-3 or TRBV12-4, the J gene TRBJ1-6; a possible D gene is TRBD1 (6 bases). The CDR3 contains 12 residues. Trimming cost V 5 bases and J 16 bases, with 15 bases left between them. The DNA for the CDR3 is TGTGCCAGCAGTCCGGAGGGGGTGTTTCTCCACTTT. Protein product: CASSPEGVFLHF.

The chain carries TRBV6-1 and TRBJ1-2, with 10 bases identical to TRBD1. Germline V CDR1 and CDR2: MNHNS, SASEGT. This CDR3 spans 13 amino acids. Trimming removed 7 bases from V and 8 bases from J; junction bases left unmatched: 7. This CDR3 reads CASTAGTGVGYTF. The CDR3 bases are TGTGCCAGCACCGCCGGGACAGGGGTCGGCTACACCTTC.

The rearrangement joins TRBV27 to TRBJ2-3; D is ambiguous. The CDR3 spans 13 residues. Germline lookup yields CDR1 MNHEY and CDR2 SMNVEV (reference sequence). Trimming took 8 bases from V and 0 from J, leaving 9 bases between them. DNA for the CDR3: TGTGCCAGCCCACTCCTTAGCACAGATACGCAGTATTTT. It codes for CASPLLSTDTQYF.

This clonotype was observed a few times. The chain has TRBV28 and TRBJ2-7; D remains unclear. CDR1 and CDR2 (germline): MDHEN, SYDVKM. The CDR3 spans 12 residues. V was trimmed by 4 bases and J by 3 bases, leaving 7 bases between them. The CDR3 DNA sequence: TGTGCCAGCAGTTCGAGTGACTACGAGCAGTACTTC. Protein sequence: CASSSSDYEQYF.

As regards this clonotype: Its ends do not fully match the called genes, so a read error is possible. CDR3 nucleotides: TGCGCCAGTAGCCCGACTAGCGGCTCGTACCATGAGCAGTACTTC. As protein: CASSPTSGSYHEQYF. V is TRBV4-1 and J is TRBJ2-7, with TRBD2 matching 9 bases. This CDR3 region has 15 residues. Germline V lookup: CDR1 MGHRA, CDR2 YSYEKL.

The table lists this clonotype with a count of one. The junction and the germline gene differ at one end; a read error may be behind it. The chain links TRBV4-1 to TRBJ2-1; D is unresolved. CDR1 is MGHRA, CDR2 YSYEKL, per germline. This CDR3 has 12 amino acids. The CDR3 nucleotides read TGCGACAGCAGCCAATCACGCGATGAGCAGTTCTTC. It yields the protein CDSSQSRDEQFF.

With regard to this clonotype: At one boundary the junction diverges from the germline segment, which might be a read error. V gene TRBV2 combines with J gene TRBJ1-5; D gene unclear. Germline V gives CDR1 SNHLY, CDR2 FYNNEI. This CDR3 is 12 amino acids long. The CDR3 region is CASRNFDQPRHF. In nucleotides, the CDR3 is TGTGCCAGCAGGAACTTTGATCAGCCCCGGCATTTT. Based on the CDR3 plus reference TRBV2 and TRBJ1-5, the full variable domain is EPEVTQTPSHQVTQMGQEVILRCVPISNHLYFYWYRQILGQKVEFLVSFYNNEISEKSEIFDDQFSVERPDGSNFTLKIRSTKLEDSAMYFCASRNFDQPRHFGDGTRLSIL.

Only a few counts were recorded for this clonotype. V gene TRBV7-9 combines with J gene TRBJ2-3; 13 bases are a match to TRBD2. CDR1 is SEHNR and CDR2 is FQNEAQ in the germline V gene (reference sequence). The CDR3 sequence is 15 residues long. The V segment lost 4 bases and the J segment 5 bases; nucleotides outside the gene matches: 3. CDR3 bases: TGTGCCAGCAGCTCGGGACTAGCGGGAATAGATACGCAGTATTTT. Amino acids: CASSSGLAGIDTQYF.

The table lists this clonotype with a few counts. J is TRBJ1-6 and V is TRBV20-1; D not resolved. The V gene lost 2 bases and the J gene lost 2 bases, with 4 bases spanning the gap. The CDR3 covers 13 residues. Germline assignment: CDR1 DFQATT and CDR2 SNEGSKA (reference sequence). The CDR3 bases are TGCAGTGCTAGAAGGGCCTATAATTCACCCCTCCACTTT. As protein: CSARRAYNSPLHF.

This sequence joins TRBV6-1 and TRBJ2-3, with no clear D. Germline CDR1 reads MNHNS; CDR2 reads SASEGT. The CDR3 has 15 residues. Trimming removed 4 bases at V and 2 bases at J, with 13 bases between. CDR3 DNA sequence: TGTGCCAGCAGTGTCCCGCTTAGCAACACAGATACGCAGTATTTT. Its translation: CASSVPLSNTDTQYF.

This clonotype has only one observation. The chain recombines TRBV12-3 or TRBV12-4 with TRBJ1-6, with 8 bases lining up with TRBD1. V was clipped by 5 bases and J by 0 bases; unmatched bases: 9. There are 18 residues in the CDR3. DNA of the CDR3: TGTGCCAGCAGTCGACAGGGGTCAACTCGCTCCTATAATTCACCCCTCCACTTT. It codes for CASSRQGSTRSYNSPLHF.

The chain links TRBV7-9 to TRBJ2-7; TRBD2 is a possible D gene (6 bases). V lost 1 base, J lost 2 bases, and 12 bases lay in between. The CDR3 length is 15 residues. Germline assignment: CDR1 SEHNR and CDR2 FQNEAQ (reference sequence). CDR3 protein: CASSLDGSTTYEQYF. For the CDR3, the DNA is TGTGCCAGCAGCTTAGACGGGAGTACCACCTACGAGCAGTACTTC.